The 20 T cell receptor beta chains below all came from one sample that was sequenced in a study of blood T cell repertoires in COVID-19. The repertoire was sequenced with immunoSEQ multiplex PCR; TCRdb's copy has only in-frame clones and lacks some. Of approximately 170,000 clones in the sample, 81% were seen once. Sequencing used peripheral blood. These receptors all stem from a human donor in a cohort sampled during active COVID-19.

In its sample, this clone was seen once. The CDR3 DNA reads TGTGCCAGCAGTGTCCCGGGACAGGGGGTTATTGACTATGGCTACACCTTC. The encoded protein is CASSVPGQGVIDYGYTF. The V and J genes are TRBV2 and TRBJ1-2, with 11 bases identical to TRBD1. CDR3 length: 17 amino acids. Trimming cost V 4 bases and J 3 bases; bases outside gene matches: 10. In germline, CDR1 is SNHLY, CDR2 FYNNEI.

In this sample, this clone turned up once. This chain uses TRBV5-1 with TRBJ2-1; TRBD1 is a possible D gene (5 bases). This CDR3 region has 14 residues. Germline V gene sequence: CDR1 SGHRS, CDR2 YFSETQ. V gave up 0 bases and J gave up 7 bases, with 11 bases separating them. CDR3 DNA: TGCGCCAGCAGCTTGGGGCAGGGTGGGAATGAGCAGTTCTTC. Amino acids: CASSLGQGGNEQFF. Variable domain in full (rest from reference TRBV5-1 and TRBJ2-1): KAGVTQTPRYLIKTRGQQVTLSCSPISGHRSVSWYQQTPGQGLQFLFEYFSETQRNKGNFPGRFSGRQFSNSRSEMNVSTLELGDSALYLCASSLGQGGNEQFFGPGTRLTVL.

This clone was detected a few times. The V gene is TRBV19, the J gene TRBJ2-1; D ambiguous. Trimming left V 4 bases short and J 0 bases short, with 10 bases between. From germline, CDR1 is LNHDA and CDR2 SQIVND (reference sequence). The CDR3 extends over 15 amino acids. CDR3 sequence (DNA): TGTGCCAGTAGTAATGTCCCTAGCTCCTACAATGAGCAGTTCTTC. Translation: CASSNVPSSYNEQFF.

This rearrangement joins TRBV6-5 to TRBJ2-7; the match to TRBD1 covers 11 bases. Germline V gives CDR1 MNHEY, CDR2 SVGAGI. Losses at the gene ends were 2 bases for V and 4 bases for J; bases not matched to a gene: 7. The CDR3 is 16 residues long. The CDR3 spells CASSYRAGTGGYEQYF. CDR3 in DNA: TGTGCCAGCAGTTACCGGGCCGGGACAGGGGGGTACGAGCAGTACTTC.

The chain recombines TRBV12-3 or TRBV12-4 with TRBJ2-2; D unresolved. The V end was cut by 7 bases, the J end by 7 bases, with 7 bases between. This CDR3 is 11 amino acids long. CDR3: CASTLGGELFF. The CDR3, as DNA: TGTGCCAGCACCCTCGGCGGGGAGCTGTTTTTT.

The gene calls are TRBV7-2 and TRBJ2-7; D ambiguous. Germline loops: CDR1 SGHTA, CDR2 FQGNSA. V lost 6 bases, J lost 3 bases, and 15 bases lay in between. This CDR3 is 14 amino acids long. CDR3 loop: CASSIVALGYEQYF. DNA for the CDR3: TGTGCCAGCAGTATAGTGGCCCTAGGCTACGAGCAGTACTTC.

CDR3 in DNA: TGCGCCAGCAGCCAAGAAGGCGGGAGAGGCGGGGAGCTGTTTTTT. Its protein product is CASSQEGGRGGELFF. The chain employs TRBV4-3 and TRBJ2-2; 7 bases map to TRBD2. J was trimmed by 7 bases and V by 0 bases; bases with no gene match: 5. The length of the CDR3 is 15 residues. The germline gives CDR1 LGHNA, CDR2 YSLEER.

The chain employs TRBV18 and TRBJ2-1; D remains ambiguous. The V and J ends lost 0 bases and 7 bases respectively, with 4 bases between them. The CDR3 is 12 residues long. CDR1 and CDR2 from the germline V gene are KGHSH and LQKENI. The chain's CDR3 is CASSPPLNEQFF. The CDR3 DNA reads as TGTGCCAGCTCACCACCACTAAATGAGCAGTTCTTC.

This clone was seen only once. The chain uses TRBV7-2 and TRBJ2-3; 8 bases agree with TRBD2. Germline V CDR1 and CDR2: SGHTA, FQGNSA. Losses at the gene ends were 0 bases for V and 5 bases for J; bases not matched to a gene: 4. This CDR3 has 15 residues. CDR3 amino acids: CASSLARGAGDTQYF. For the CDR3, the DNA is TGTGCCAGCAGCTTAGCGCGGGGGGCGGGAGATACGCAGTATTTT.

The CDR3 loop is CASKGQGNIQYF. CDR3 nucleotide sequence: TGTGCCAGTAAGGGCCAGGGAAACATTCAGTACTTC. This chain joins TRBV19 and TRBJ2-4, with D possibly being TRBD1 (5 bases). CDR1 LNHDA and CDR2 SQIVND come from the germline V gene (reference sequence). CDR3 length equals 12 residues. V lost 7 bases to trimming and J lost 6 bases, with 10 bases between them.

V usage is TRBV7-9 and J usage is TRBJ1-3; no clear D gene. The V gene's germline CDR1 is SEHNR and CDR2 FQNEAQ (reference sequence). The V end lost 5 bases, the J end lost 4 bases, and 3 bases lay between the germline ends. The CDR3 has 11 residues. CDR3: CASSPGNTIYF. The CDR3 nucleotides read TGTGCCAGCAGCCCAGGAAACACCATATATTTT.

CDR3 region: CASSQGDRMNEKLFF. In DNA form, the CDR3 reads TGCGCCAGCAGCCAGGGGGACAGAATGAATGAAAAACTGTTTTTT. The chain employs TRBV4-1 and TRBJ1-4, with TRBD1 matching over 7 bases. The CDR3 length is 15 residues. In germline, CDR1 is MGHRA, CDR2 YSYEKL. The J segment lost 5 bases and the V segment lost 3 bases, leaving 6 bases of the junction unmatched.

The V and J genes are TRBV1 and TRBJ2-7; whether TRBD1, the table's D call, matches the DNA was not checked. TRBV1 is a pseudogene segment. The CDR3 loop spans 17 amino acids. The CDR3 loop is CTSSLKVRDRVRYEQYF. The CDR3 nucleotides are TGCACCAGCAGCTTGAAGGTCCGGGACAGGGTAAGGTACGAGCAGTACTTC.

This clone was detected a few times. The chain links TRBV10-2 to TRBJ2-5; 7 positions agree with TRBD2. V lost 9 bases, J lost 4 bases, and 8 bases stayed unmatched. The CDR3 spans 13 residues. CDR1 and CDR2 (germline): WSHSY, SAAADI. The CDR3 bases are TGCGCCAGTACCCGGGGGGAGGGAGAGACCCAGTACTTC. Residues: CASTRGEGETQYF.

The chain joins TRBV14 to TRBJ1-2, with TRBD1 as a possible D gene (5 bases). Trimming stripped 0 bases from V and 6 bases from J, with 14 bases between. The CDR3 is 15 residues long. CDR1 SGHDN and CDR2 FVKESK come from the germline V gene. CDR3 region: CASSQDFQGRDGYTF. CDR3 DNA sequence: TGTGCCAGCAGCCAAGATTTCCAGGGTCGGGATGGCTACACCTTC.

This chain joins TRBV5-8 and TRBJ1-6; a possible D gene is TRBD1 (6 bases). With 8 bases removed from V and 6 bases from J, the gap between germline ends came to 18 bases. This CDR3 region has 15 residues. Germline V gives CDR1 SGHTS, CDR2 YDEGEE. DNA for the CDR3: TGTGCCAGTGGACGCGGGGGGGCAAGTAATTCACCCCTCCACTTT. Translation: CASGRGGASNSPLHF.

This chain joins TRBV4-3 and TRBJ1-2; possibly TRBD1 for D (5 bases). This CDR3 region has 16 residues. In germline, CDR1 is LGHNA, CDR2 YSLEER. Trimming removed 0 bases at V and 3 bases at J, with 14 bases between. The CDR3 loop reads CASSQDRGIVDYGYTF. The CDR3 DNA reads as TGCGCCAGCAGCCAAGATCGGGGGATTGTTGACTATGGCTACACCTTC.

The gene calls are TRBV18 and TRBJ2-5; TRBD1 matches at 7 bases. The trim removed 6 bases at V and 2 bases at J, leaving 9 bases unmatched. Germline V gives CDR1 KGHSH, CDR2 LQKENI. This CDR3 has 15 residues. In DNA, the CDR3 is TGTGCCAGCTCGCCCACGACAGGGCCGCAAGAGACCCAGTACTTC. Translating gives CASSPTTGPQETQYF.

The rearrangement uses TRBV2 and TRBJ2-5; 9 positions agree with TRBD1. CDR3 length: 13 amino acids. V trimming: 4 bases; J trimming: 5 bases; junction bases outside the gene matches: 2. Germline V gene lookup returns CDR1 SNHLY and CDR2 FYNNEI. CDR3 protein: CASSGTGGETQYF. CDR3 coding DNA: TGTGCCAGCAGTGGCACAGGGGGCGAGACCCAGTACTTC.

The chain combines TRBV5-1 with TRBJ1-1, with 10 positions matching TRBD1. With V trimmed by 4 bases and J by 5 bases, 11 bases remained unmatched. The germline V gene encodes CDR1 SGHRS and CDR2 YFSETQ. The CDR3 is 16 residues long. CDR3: CASSRGLTGGETEAFF. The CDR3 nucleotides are TGCGCCAGCAGCCGAGGACTGACAGGGGGCGAGACTGAAGCTTTCTTT.